This T cell receptor (beta chain) emerged from a study of cytomegalovirus exposure and HLA in healthy donors. Study-wide results and caveats: Accurate prediction of HLA-A and HLA-B alleles (for most subjects) was reportedly achieved from TCR beta sequences.

A few counts support this clone. The antigen is undetermined. Primers: 60 Vbeta forward and 13 Jbeta reverse. Profiling relied on immunoSEQ multiplex PCR, and the TCRdb table lists in-frame clones only, not all of them. Seen here are fewer than 250,000 clones, over 80% observed once, and the top ten hold roughly 1.3%. V was pared by 4 bases and J by 11 bases, with 14 bases between. The CDR3 extends over 12 amino acids. The germline V gene has CDR1 MGHDK and CDR2 SYGVNS. Healthy bone marrow donors formed the donor group. Sequencing used PBMCs. This TCR was sampled from a man younger than 45 in good health and CMV-seronegative. The chain uses TRBV25-1 and TRBJ1-2; D might be TRBD1 (6 bases). CDR3 sequence (DNA): TGTGCCAGCAGTGCGCCGGGACAAAGGTACACCTTC. This sequence encodes CASSAPGQRYTF.